The present TCR beta chain was sequenced within a study of T-cell reconstitution after alpha-beta-depleted transplantation in children. Unique molecular identifiers were incorporated into the prepared TCRbeta library. TCRdb called the PCR reads again in MiXCR, with one record for every CDR3 protein. The sample lists about 640,000 distinct CDR3 sequences, around a sixth occurring once. Germline V gene data show CDR1 as SGHTA and CDR2 as FQGNSA. This CDR3 spans 17 amino acids. The V segment lost 7 bases and the J segment 5 bases; nucleotides outside the gene matches: 18. This TCR was sampled from a human donor who donated a stem cell graft to a child with acute myeloid leukemia. The chain has TRBV7-2 and TRBJ2-5; 8 bases fit TRBD2. The material was PBMCs from the stem cell graft donor, obtained from the stem cell graft. This CDR3 is CASTPGPRRTSRETQYF. DNA of the CDR3: TGTGCCAGCACCCCCGGTCCCAGGCGGACTAGCAGGGAGACCCAGTACTTC.